This T cell receptor beta chain originates from a study of OX40 agonist ivuxolimab in advanced cancers. Notes on the study in general: Mean expanded clone counts were higher in CD8+ than CD4+ T cells.

Details on this clone: What it binds is unknown.

The data were produced by immunoSEQ multiplex PCR, yet TCRdb's version contains in-frame clones alone and is incomplete. The table has about 51,000 clones, about 88% seen once. Germline V gene data show CDR1 as LNHNV and CDR2 as YYDKDF (reference sequence). The CDR3 is 15 amino acids. Trimming removed 0 bases from V and 7 bases from J, with 15 bases in between. The chain carries TRBV15 and TRBJ1-2, with no clear D. This clonotype was sampled from an adult with an advanced solid tumor such as melanoma, head and neck, liver or kidney cancer. The material was CD4+ or CD8+ T cells sorted from blood, obtained in a trial of the OX40 agonist ivuxolimab. The CDR3 here is CATSRETQSAGGYTF. CDR3 in DNA: TGTGCCACCAGCAGAGAGACCCAATCAGCGGGTGGCTACACCTTC.